Shown below are 31 T cell receptor beta chains from a single sample sequenced in a study of blood T cell repertoires in COVID-19. The protocol was immunoSEQ multiplex PCR, while the TCRdb copy is restricted to in-frame clones and leaves out a portion. The sample shows more than 150,000 clones, 85% to 95% of them seen only once. Sequenced material: peripheral blood. These receptors all stem from a young man with COVID-19, enrolled during active disease.

This chain links TRBV19 with TRBJ1-4; TRBD1 aligns across 9 bases. CDR1 LNHDA and CDR2 SQIVND come from the germline V gene (reference sequence). CDR3 size: 15 residues. The V gene end was trimmed by 3 bases and the J gene end by 7 bases; junction bases not matched to a gene: 6. CDR3 sequence: CASSMRTGESEKLFF. In DNA, the CDR3 is TGTGCCAGTAGTATGAGGACAGGGGAGAGTGAAAAACTGTTTTTT.

The chain carries TRBV18 and TRBJ2-6, with D possibly matching TRBD1 (6 bases). V gave up 4 bases and J gave up 0 bases, with 10 bases separating them. In germline, CDR1 is KGHSH, CDR2 LQKENI. This CDR3 contains 16 residues. CDR3 bases: TGTGCCAGCTCACTGACAGGCCTCTCTGGGGCCAACGTCCTGACTTTC. Translating gives CASSLTGLSGANVLTF.

This clone was seen a handful of times. The rearrangement joins TRBV28 to TRBJ1-6; 8 bases are shared with TRBD1. J lost 5 bases, V lost 4 bases, and 4 bases had no gene match. The CDR3 loop spans 15 amino acids. Germline V gene data show CDR1 as MDHEN and CDR2 as SYDVKM. The CDR3 nucleotides are TGTGCCAGCAGTTCGGACAGGGACCATAATTCACCCCTCCACTTT. Translating it yields CASSSDRDHNSPLHF.

This clone was seen once. The chain is built from TRBV11-2 and TRBJ1-5; a weak D match, TRBD1 (5 bases). Germline V lookup: CDR1 SGHAT, CDR2 FQNNGV. The CDR3 contains 15 residues. V lost 2 bases and J lost 3, with 11 bases in between. The chain's CDR3 is CASSLRGDYNQPQHF. CDR3 nucleotide sequence: TGTGCCAGCAGCTTACGGGGGGACTACAATCAGCCCCAGCATTTT.

V usage is TRBV7-3 and J usage is TRBJ1-2; D is unresolved. CDR1 and CDR2 (germline): SGHTA, FQGTGA. The CDR3 runs 13 residues. Trimming cost V 9 bases and J 6 bases, with 17 bases left between them. The chain's CDR3 is CARIPGVKDGYTF. The CDR3 coding sequence is TGTGCCAGGATCCCCGGGGTGAAGGATGGCTACACCTTC. The whole variable domain, remainder taken from reference TRBV7-3 and TRBJ1-2, is GAGVSQTPSNKVTEKGKYVELRCDPISGHTALYWYRQSLGQGPEFLIYFQGTGAADDSGLPNDRFFAVRPEGSVSTLKIQRTERGDSAVYLCARIPGVKDGYTFGSGTRLTVV.

The chain employs TRBV3-1 (or the pseudogene TRBV3-2) and TRBJ2-5, with TRBD2 matching 9 bases. The CDR3 contains 17 residues. Germline CDR1 reads LGHDT; CDR2 reads YNNKEL (reference sequence). Losses at the gene ends were 3 bases for V and 2 bases for J; bases not matched to a gene: 10. In DNA form, the CDR3 reads TGTGCCAGCAGCCAGGGGCGGGGGGGTACTATACAAGAGACCCAGTACTTC. Its protein product is CASSQGRGGTIQETQYF.

Only one count was recorded for this clone. The V call is TRBV9, the J call TRBJ2-7; weak D call: TRBD1 (6 bases). Germline V CDR1 and CDR2: SGDLS, YYNGEE. Trimming took off 3 bases at V and 2 bases at J, with 15 bases between the two ends. The CDR3 runs to 15 residues. The CDR3 nucleotides are TGTGCCAGCAGCGCCAGGACAGACTTAACCTACGAGCAGTACTTC. It translates to CASSARTDLTYEQYF. Together with reference TRBV9 and TRBJ2-7, the CDR3 gives the full variable domain: DSGVTQTPKHLITATGQRVTLRCSPRSGDLSVYWYQQSLDQGLQFLIQYYNGEERAKGNILERFSAQQFPDLHSELNLSSLELGDSALYFCASSARTDLTYEQYFGPGTRLTVT.

J is TRBJ2-2 and V is TRBV5-1, with TRBD1 matching 8 bases. Germline CDR1 SGHRS, CDR2 YFSETQ. The CDR3 sequence is 16 residues long. Trimming at V came to 2 bases and at J to 4 bases, leaving 7 bases not matched to a gene. CDR3 residues: CASSFLQGAVTGELFF. Here the CDR3 DNA reads TGCGCCAGCAGCTTCCTCCAGGGGGCAGTCACCGGGGAGCTGTTTTTT.

The V gene is TRBV9, the J gene TRBJ1-2; D is possibly TRBD1 (6 bases). The length of the CDR3 is 13 residues. With 4 bases removed from V and 2 bases from J, the gap between germline ends came to 9 bases. Looked up from germline, CDR1 is SGDLS and CDR2 is YYNGEE. Here the CDR3 reads CASSLDRNYGYTF. The CDR3 DNA reads TGTGCCAGCAGCTTGGACAGAAACTATGGCTACACCTTC.

This clone was recorded only once. This sequence joins TRBV19 and TRBJ1-5; 7 nucleotides match TRBD1. V was pared by 6 bases and J by 3 bases, with 5 bases of the junction left unmatched. This CDR3 has 14 amino acids. From germline, CDR1 is LNHDA and CDR2 SQIVND (reference sequence). CDR3 bases: TGTGCCAGTAGGCGGGGACAGTACAATCAGCCCCAGCATTTT. Translating gives CASRRGQYNQPQHF.

This rearrangement joins TRBV6-5 to TRBJ2-7, with D possibly being TRBD2 (5 bases). The germline gives CDR1 MNHEY, CDR2 SVGAGI. This CDR3 is 13 amino acids long. Trimming cost V 8 bases and J 1 base, with 12 bases left between them. The CDR3 is CASDYRGSYEQYF. The CDR3 DNA is TGTGCCAGCGACTACCGGGGTTCCTACGAGCAGTACTTC.

In DNA, the CDR3 is TGTGCCAGCTCACCCCGGACTAGCGGGGGCGCAGATACGCAGTATTTT. Protein product: CASSPRTSGGADTQYF. The chain combines TRBV18 with TRBJ2-3, with TRBD2 matching 13 bases. Germline V gives CDR1 KGHSH, CDR2 LQKENI. The CDR3 has 16 residues. Trimming removed 3 bases from V and 4 bases from J; junction bases left unmatched: 4.

The CDR3 loop reads CASSEALPSGGLTGELFF. CDR3 in DNA: TGTGCCAGCAGTGAAGCGCTTCCTAGCGGGGGACTCACCGGGGAGCTGTTTTTT. The chain couples TRBV2 to TRBJ2-2; 10 nucleotides line up with TRBD2. Germline loops: CDR1 SNHLY, CDR2 FYNNEI. This CDR3 has 18 amino acids. Germline trimming cut 0 bases from V and 4 bases from J; bases unmatched to any gene: 8.

The gene calls are TRBV11-1 and TRBJ2-2; no clear D. The CDR3 has 14 amino acids. V lost 6 bases to trimming and J lost 5 bases, with 13 bases between them. Germline-derived CDR1 and CDR2 are SGHAT and FQDESV (reference sequence). The CDR3 DNA is TGTGCCAGCAGGCCCGACTCAAATACCGGGGAGCTGTTTTTT. Protein product: CASRPDSNTGELFF.

This clone has only one observation. The chain carries TRBV19 and TRBJ1-5; 8 nucleotides align to TRBD1. The length of the CDR3 is 16 residues. The junction had 7 bases not matched to a gene; V was cut back by 6 bases and J by 0 bases. Germline CDR1 and CDR2: LNHDA and SQIVND (reference sequence). CDR3 in amino acids: CASSDRGPYSNQPQHF. The CDR3 nucleotides are TGTGCCAGTAGCGACAGGGGTCCGTATAGCAATCAGCCCCAGCATTTT.

The V and J genes are TRBV3-1 (or the pseudogene TRBV3-2) and TRBJ1-1; possibly TRBD1 for D (6 bases). Germline V gene data show CDR1 as LGHDT and CDR2 as YNNKEL (reference sequence). V lost 4 bases, J lost 1 base, and 16 bases lay in between. The CDR3 loop spans 16 amino acids. This CDR3 reads CASSLKQGPGNTEAFF. For the CDR3, the DNA is TGTGCCAGCAGCCTGAAACAGGGTCCGGGGAACACTGAAGCTTTCTTT.

As regards this clone: Other DNA sequences in this specimen translate into the identical CDR3. The chain uses TRBV5-1 and TRBJ1-4, with 10 bases aligning to TRBD1. Losses at the gene ends were 3 bases for V and 5 bases for J; bases not matched to a gene: 1. The CDR3 contains 14 residues. Germline V gene sequence: CDR1 SGHRS, CDR2 YFSETQ. In nucleotides, the CDR3 is TGCGCCAGCAGCTCGGGACAGGGGAATGAAAAACTGTTTTTT. As protein: CASSSGQGNEKLFF.

The chain combines TRBV3-1 (or the pseudogene TRBV3-2) with TRBJ1-4; 11 bases are a match to TRBD1. The CDR3 runs 15 residues. Trimming at V came to 4 bases and at J to 8 bases, leaving 6 bases not matched to a gene. Germline assignment: CDR1 LGHDT and CDR2 YNNKEL (reference sequence). In nucleotides, the CDR3 is TGTGCCAGCAGCCTAACCGGGACAGGGGGGGAAAAACTGTTTTTT. Translated, it gives CASSLTGTGGEKLFF.

The chain has TRBV2 and TRBJ2-3; 13 bases line up with TRBD2. Trimming took 6 bases from V and 0 from J; bases not matched to a gene: 3. The CDR3 covers 16 residues. Germline CDR1 SNHLY, CDR2 FYNNEI. The CDR3: CASRTGLAGSTDTQYF. The CDR3 coding sequence is TGTGCCAGCAGGACGGGACTAGCGGGGAGCACAGATACGCAGTATTTT.

The CDR3 bases are TGTGCCAGCAGCCCCGGGACAGGGATTCAGCAGTACTTC. Translated: CASSPGTGIQQYF. The chain uses TRBV6-6 and TRBJ2-7, with TRBD1 matching over 9 bases. J gave up 8 bases and V 6 bases, and 8 bases lay outside the gene matches. This CDR3 is 13 amino acids long. Germline V lookup: CDR1 MNHNY, CDR2 SVGAGI (reference sequence).

The J gene is TRBJ2-3, the V gene TRBV5-1; D might be TRBD2 (6 bases). CDR1 is SGHRS and CDR2 is YFSETQ in the germline V gene. The V and J ends lost 1 base and 4 bases respectively, with 10 bases between them. The CDR3 is 14 amino acids. The CDR3 DNA sequence: TGCGCCAGCAGCTTGATGGGACTTTCAGATACGCAGTATTTT. Amino acids: CASSLMGLSDTQYF. Based on the CDR3 plus reference TRBV5-1 and TRBJ2-3, the full variable domain is KAGVTQTPRYLIKTRGQQVTLSCSPISGHRSVSWYQQTPGQGLQFLFEYFSETQRNKGNFPGRFSGRQFSNSRSEMNVSTLELGDSALYLCASSLMGLSDTQYFGPGTRLTVL.

V usage is TRBV7-9 and J usage is TRBJ2-5; the match to TRBD1 covers 9 bases. CDR1 is SEHNR, CDR2 FQNEAQ, per germline (reference sequence). The trim removed 10 bases at V and 10 bases at J, leaving 10 bases unmatched. The CDR3 has 12 amino acids. The CDR3 region has the DNA TGTGCCACCAACTCCGGGACAGGGCACCAGTACTTC. Protein: CATNSGTGHQYF.

This sequence joins TRBV19 and TRBJ2-7; 10 bases are shared with TRBD1. The junction had 13 bases not matched to a gene; V was cut back by 1 base and J by 4 bases. CDR1 is LNHDA, CDR2 SQIVND, per germline (reference sequence). The CDR3 covers 18 residues. CDR3 sequence: CASSIVLLGQGLPYEQYF. The DNA of the CDR3 is TGTGCCAGTAGTATAGTTCTTTTGGGACAGGGGTTACCTTACGAGCAGTACTTC.

V usage is TRBV24-1 and J usage is TRBJ2-5, with a possible D match to TRBD2 (7 bases). V lost 7 bases, J lost 6 bases, and 14 bases lay in between. This CDR3 has 13 residues. Germline V CDR1 and CDR2: KGHDR, SFDVKD. The CDR3 spells CATSSAGAKTQYF. CDR3 bases: TGTGCCACCAGCAGCGCGGGGGCGAAGACCCAGTACTTC.

This clone was detected only a few times. The chain links TRBV4-1 to TRBJ1-6, with unresolved D. Per the germline V gene, CDR1 is MGHRA and CDR2 is YSYEKL. The CDR3 runs 14 residues. Trimming took 1 base from V and 10 from J, leaving 11 bases between them. This chain's CDR3 is CASSQGLGVSPLHF. The CDR3 region has the DNA TGCGCCAGCAGCCAAGGGTTGGGCGTGTCACCCCTCCACTTT.

The DNA for the CDR3 is TGTGCCAGCAGCTTAGTTTCAGGAGAGACCCAGTACTTC. It specifies CASSLVSGETQYF. This chain connects TRBV7-6 to TRBJ2-5, with no clear D. Between the trimmed V and J ends, which lost 1 base and 4 bases, there was a span of 7 bases. The CDR3 contains 13 residues. Germline V gene lookup returns CDR1 SGHVS and CDR2 FNYEAQ.

This clone was recorded once. This chain uses TRBV19 with TRBJ1-2; D perhaps matches TRBD1 (6 bases). The CDR3 is made up of 13 amino acids. V lost 4 bases and J 7 bases, leaving 13 bases between the germline ends. From germline, CDR1 is LNHDA and CDR2 SQIVND (reference sequence). The CDR3 DNA sequence: TGTGCCAGTAGTACAGGGGCCCTCTTTGGCTACACCTTC. Translation gives CASSTGALFGYTF.

This rearrangement joins TRBV3-1 (or the pseudogene TRBV3-2) to TRBJ2-7; tentatively, D is TRBD1 (5 bases). V lost 2 bases and J 2 bases, leaving 16 bases between the germline ends. CDR3 length equals 16 residues. The germline CDR1 and CDR2 sequences are LGHDT and YNNKEL (reference sequence). The CDR3 protein is CASSQTPGPLAYEQYF. DNA for the CDR3: TGTGCCAGCAGCCAAACCCCAGGGCCTCTCGCCTACGAGCAGTACTTC.

The chain joins TRBV29-1 to TRBJ1-1; 7 nucleotides line up with TRBD1. The CDR3 has 13 residues. Germline CDR1 and CDR2: SQVTM and ANQGSEA. V shed 5 bases, J shed 3 bases, and the junction held 6 bases outside the gene matches. As DNA, the CDR3 is TGCAGCGTTTTGACAGGGCTTCACACTGAAGCTTTCTTT. Encoded protein: CSVLTGLHTEAFF.

J is TRBJ2-2 and V is TRBV19, with 9 bases matching TRBD1. The CDR3 covers 15 residues. From germline, CDR1 is LNHDA and CDR2 SQIVND (reference sequence). J gave up 8 bases and V 3 bases, and 7 bases lay outside the gene matches. The CDR3 coding sequence is TGTGCCAGTAGTATTTTACAGGGGGCGTCTGGGGAGCTGTTTTTT. This gives the protein CASSILQGASGELFF.

This sequence joins TRBV27 and TRBJ1-2, with a tentative D call TRBD1 (6 bases). This CDR3 comprises 13 residues. Trimming removed 7 bases from V and 8 bases from J, with 17 bases in between. CDR1 MNHEY and CDR2 SMNVEV come from the germline V gene (reference sequence). The CDR3 is CASKRGTTEGYTF. As DNA, the CDR3 is TGTGCCAGCAAAAGAGGGACAACGGAAGGCTACACCTTC.